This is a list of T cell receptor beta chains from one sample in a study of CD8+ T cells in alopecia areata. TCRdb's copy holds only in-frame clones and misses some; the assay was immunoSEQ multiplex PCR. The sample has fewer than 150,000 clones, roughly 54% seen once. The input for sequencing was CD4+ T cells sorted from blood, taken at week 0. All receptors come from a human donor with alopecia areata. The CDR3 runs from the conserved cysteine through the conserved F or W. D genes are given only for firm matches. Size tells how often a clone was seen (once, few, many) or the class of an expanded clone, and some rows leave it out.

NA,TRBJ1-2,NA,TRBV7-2,CASSLGWANYGYTF,TGTGCCAGCAGCTTAGGGTGGGCGAACTATGGCTACACCTTC
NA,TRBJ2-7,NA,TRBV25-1,CASGQGTAEYF,TGTGCCAGCGGTCAGGGCACAGCCGAGTACTTC
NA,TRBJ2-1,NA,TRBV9,CASSVDVGEWNNEQFF,TGTGCCAGCAGCGTAGATGTTGGGGAGTGGAACAATGAGCAGTTCTTC
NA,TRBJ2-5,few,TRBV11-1,CASSLDLRAATQYF,TGTGCCAGCAGCTTAGACCTCCGGGCAGCGACCCAGTACTTC
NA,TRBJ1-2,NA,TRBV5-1,CASSLVSGLGGYTF,TGCGCCAGCAGCTTGGTGTCCGGGTTGGGTGGCTACACCTTC
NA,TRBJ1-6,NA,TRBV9,CASSVNERGGISPLHF,TGTGCCAGCAGCGTAAATGAGAGGGGCGGAATTTCACCCCTCCACTTT
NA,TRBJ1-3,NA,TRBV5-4,CASSQDLSGNTIYF,TGTGCCAGCAGCCAAGATTTGTCTGGAAACACCATATATTTT
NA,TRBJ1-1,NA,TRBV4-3,CASSQGHRANTEAFF,TGCGCCAGCAGCCAAGGGCACAGGGCAAACACTGAAGCTTTCTTT
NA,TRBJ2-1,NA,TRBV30,CAWNPHNEQFF,TGTGCCTGGAACCCCCACAATGAGCAGTTCTTC
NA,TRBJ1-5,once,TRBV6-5,CAAAVQPQHF,TGTGCCGCCGCTGTTCAGCCCCAGCATTTT
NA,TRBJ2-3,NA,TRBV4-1,CASSQEAVTQYF,TGCGCCAGCAGCCAAGAGGCAGTTACGCAGTATTTT
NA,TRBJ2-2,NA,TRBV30,CAWRLYAGWDTGELFF,TGTGCCTGGAGGCTCTACGCGGGATGGGACACCGGGGAGCTGTTTTTT
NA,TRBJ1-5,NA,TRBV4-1,CASSQVFPNLNQPQHF,TGCGCCAGCAGCCAAGTTTTCCCTAATCTCAATCAGCCCCAGCATTTT
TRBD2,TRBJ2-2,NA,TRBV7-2,CASSFGAGGRTGELFF,TGTGCCAGCAGCTTCGGAGCGGGGGGGCGCACCGGGGAGCTGTTTTTT
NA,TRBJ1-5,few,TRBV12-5,CASGLELNQPQHF,TGTGCTAGTGGTTTGGAGCTTAATCAGCCCCAGCATTTT
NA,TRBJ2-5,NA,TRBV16,CASSQSEGRETQYF,TGTGCCAGCAGCCAATCGGAGGGTAGGGAGACCCAGTACTTC
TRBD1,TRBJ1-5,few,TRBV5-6,CASSLGQGWSSNQPQHF,TGTGCCAGCAGCTTGGGACAGGGTTGGTCTAGCAATCAGCCCCAGCATTTT
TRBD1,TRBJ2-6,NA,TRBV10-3,CAISRTTGVSGANVLTF,TGTGCCATCTCGAGAACAACAGGGGTCTCTGGGGCCAACGTCCTGACTTTC
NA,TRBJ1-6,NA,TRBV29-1,CSVRESGVNSPLHF,TGCAGCGTGCGCGAGTCCGGAGTAAACTCACCCCTCCACTTT
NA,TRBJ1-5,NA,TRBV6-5,CASSPQSPNQPQHF,TGTGCCAGCAGCCCTCAAAGTCCCAATCAGCCCCAGCATTTT
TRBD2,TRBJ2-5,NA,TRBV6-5,CASSEGLAFETQYF,TGTGCCAGCAGTGAGGGACTAGCGTTCGAGACCCAGTACTTC
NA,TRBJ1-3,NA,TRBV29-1,CSVQVYSGNTIYF,TGCAGCGTACAGGTTTACTCTGGAAACACCATATATTTT
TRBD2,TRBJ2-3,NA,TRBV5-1,CASRWTSGSGSDTQYF,TGCGCCAGCAGGTGGACTAGCGGGAGTGGATCAGATACGCAGTATTTT
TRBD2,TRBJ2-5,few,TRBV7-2,CASSPGLAGAGETQYF,TGTGCCAGCAGCCCCGGACTAGCGGGAGCGGGAGAGACCCAGTACTTC
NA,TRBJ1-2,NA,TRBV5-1,CASSLTAEGGYTF,TGCGCCAGCAGCTTAACCGCAGAGGGTGGCTACACCTTC
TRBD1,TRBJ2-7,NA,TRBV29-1,CQVGTGCYEQYF,TGCCAGGTGGGGACAGGGTGCTACGAGCAGTACTTC
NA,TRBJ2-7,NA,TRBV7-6,CASSLTRDGWYF,TGTGCCAGCAGCTTGACCAGGGACGGGTGGTACTTC
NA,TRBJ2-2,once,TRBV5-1,CASSLANFRGPESGELFF,TGCGCCAGCAGCTTGGCCAATTTTCGGGGGCCGGAAAGCGGGGAGCTGTTTTTT
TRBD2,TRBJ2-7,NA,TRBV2,CASSESSGAYEQYF,TGTGCCAGCAGTGAATCGAGCGGGGCCTACGAGCAGTACTTC
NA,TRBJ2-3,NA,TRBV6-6,CASSPQGGLGDTQYF,TGTGCCAGCAGCCCACAAGGCGGCCTCGGTGATACGCAGTATTTT
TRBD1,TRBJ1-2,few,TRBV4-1,CASSQMGQGRLGGYTF,TGCGCCAGCAGCCAGATGGGACAGGGGCGCCTCGGGGGCTACACCTTC
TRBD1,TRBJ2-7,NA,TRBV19,CASSLALGQPYEQYF,TGTGCCAGTAGTTTGGCTTTGGGACAGCCCTACGAGCAGTACTTC
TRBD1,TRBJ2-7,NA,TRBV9,CASSVGPGTGDLEQYF,TGTGCCAGCAGCGTAGGCCCTGGGACAGGGGATCTCGAGCAGTACTTC
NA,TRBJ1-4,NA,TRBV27,CASSFRGSANEKLFF,TGTGCCAGCAGTTTTAGGGGTTCTGCTAATGAAAAACTGTTTTTT
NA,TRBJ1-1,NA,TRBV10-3,CAISVQGGNEAFF,TGTGCCATCAGTGTTCAGGGAGGGAATGAAGCTTTCTTT
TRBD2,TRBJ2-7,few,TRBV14,CASSHIAGESYEQYF,TGTGCCAGCAGCCACATAGCGGGGGAATCCTACGAGCAGTACTTC
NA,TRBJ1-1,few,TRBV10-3,CAIRERENTEAFF,TGTGCCATCAGGGAAAGGGAGAACACTGAAGCTTTCTTT
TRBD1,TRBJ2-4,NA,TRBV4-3,CASSQDGKGTGSYIQYF,TGCGCCAGCAGCCAAGATGGGAAGGGGACAGGGTCTTACATTCAGTACTTC
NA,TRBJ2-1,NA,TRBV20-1,CSATGESKFF,TGCAGTGCTACAGGGGAATCAAAGTTCTTC
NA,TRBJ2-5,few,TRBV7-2,CASSTFREYGTQYF,TGTGCCAGCAGCACCTTCCGGGAGTATGGGACCCAGTACTTC
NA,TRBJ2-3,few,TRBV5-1,CASTRGSYTSTDTQYF,TGCGCCAGCACCCGGGGGAGCTACACTAGCACAGATACGCAGTATTTT
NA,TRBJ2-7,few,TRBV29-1,CSVAAIPYEQYF,TGCAGCGTTGCGGCTATCCCCTACGAGCAGTACTTC
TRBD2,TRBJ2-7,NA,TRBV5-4,CASSVQRGTLYEQYF,TGTGCCAGCAGCGTCCAGCGGGGGACCCTCTACGAGCAGTACTTC
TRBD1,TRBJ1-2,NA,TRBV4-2,CASSQADRGGYTF,TGTGCCAGCAGCCAAGCGGACAGGGGTGGCTACACCTTC
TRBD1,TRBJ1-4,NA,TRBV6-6,CASSDRGAGEKLFF,TGTGCCAGCAGCGACAGGGGAGCGGGGGAAAAACTGTTTTTT
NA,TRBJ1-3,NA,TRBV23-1,CASSQRSGNTIYF,TGCGCCAGCAGTCAACGGAGTGGAAACACCATATATTTT
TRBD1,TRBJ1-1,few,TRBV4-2,CASSQQDRVTEAFF,TGTGCCAGCAGCCAACAAGACAGGGTCACTGAAGCTTTCTTT
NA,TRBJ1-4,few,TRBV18,CASSPEGSPGEKLFF,TGTGCCAGCTCACCGGAGGGATCTCCGGGGGAAAAACTGTTTTTT
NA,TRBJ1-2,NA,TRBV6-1,CASSDWDLGYTF,TGTGCCAGCAGTGATTGGGATTTGGGCTACACCTTC
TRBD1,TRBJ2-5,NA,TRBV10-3,CAIRPGTGEETQYF,TGTGCCATCCGTCCCGGGACAGGGGAAGAGACCCAGTACTTC
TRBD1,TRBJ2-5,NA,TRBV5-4,CASTGQGQETQYF,TGTGCCAGCACCGGACAGGGCCAAGAGACCCAGTACTTC
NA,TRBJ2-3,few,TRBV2,CASSPTTSTDTQYF,TGTGCCAGCAGCCCTACTACTAGCACAGATACGCAGTATTTT